A selection of T cell receptor beta chains follows, all from one sample in a study of T cells in Graves' hyperthyroidism and ophthalmopathy. TCRdb re-derived calls from the multiplex PCR reads in MiXCR, one entry per CDR3 protein. The sample contains fewer than 350,000 distinct CDR3 sequences, about a sixth of which appear only once. The sample comprised blood. All receptors derive from a woman aged 40 to 55 with Graves' ophthalmopathy. Both conserved end residues are part of each CDR3. A D gene is named only where the DNA matches it firmly. Rows may omit the clone size; those that give it use once, few, many or a size class.

V,D,J,length,size,DNA,CDR3
TRBV6-4,-,TRBJ1-5,17,many,TGTGCCAGCAGCGTAGTGCAACAGGTTTATAGCAATCAGCCCCAGCATTTT,CASSVVQQVYSNQPQHF
TRBV6-1,-,TRBJ1-2,15,many,TGTGCCAGCAGTGAAGGCCTGGGGGGCTCCTATGGCTACACCTTC,CASSEGLGGSYGYTF
TRBV12-3/TRBV12-4,-,TRBJ2-7,12,-,TGTGCCAGCAGGCGGGGTGTGGACGAGCAGTACTTC,CASRRGVDEQYF
TRBV7-2,TRBD2,TRBJ2-6,15,many,TGTGCCAGCAGCTTAGCAGGCGGGAGAGCCGACGTCCTGACTTTC,CASSLAGGRADVLTF
TRBV7-2,-,TRBJ1-1,14,many,TGTGCCAGCAGCCTTTCAGGGGTTGGCACTGAAGCTTTCTTT,CASSLSGVGTEAFF
TRBV9,-,TRBJ2-2,16,many,TGTGCCAGCAGCTATAGAGGAGCGGTTAACACCGGGGAGCTGTTTTTT,CASSYRGAVNTGELFF
TRBV6-5,-,TRBJ1-2,13,many,TGTGCCAGCAGTTACAGGGAACACTATGGCTACACCTTC,CASSYREHYGYTF
TRBV6-2/TRBV6-3,-,TRBJ1-1,18,many,TGTGCCAGTACGGAAACCCTATTTGCCGGGACTGCGAACACTGAAGCTTTCTTT,CASTETLFAGTANTEAFF
TRBV28,TRBD1,TRBJ1-1,16,many,TGTGCCAGCAGTTCCTCCCGGGGACAGGGGGCGAGTCGAGCTTTCTTT,CASSSSRGQGASRAFF
TRBV12-3/TRBV12-4,-,TRBJ2-2,13,-,TGTGCCAGCAGTTTCGGTTTGGCCGGGGAGCTGTTTTTT,CASSFGLAGELFF
TRBV6-2/TRBV6-3,-,TRBJ2-7,12,many,TGCGCCAGCAGCCGAACGGGCTACGAGCAGTACTTC,CASSRTGYEQYF
TRBV28,-,TRBJ1-1,16,-,TGTGCCAGCAGTAGGGGACGTTTAGGATCGCTCACTGAAGCTTTCTTT,CASSRGRLGSLTEAFF